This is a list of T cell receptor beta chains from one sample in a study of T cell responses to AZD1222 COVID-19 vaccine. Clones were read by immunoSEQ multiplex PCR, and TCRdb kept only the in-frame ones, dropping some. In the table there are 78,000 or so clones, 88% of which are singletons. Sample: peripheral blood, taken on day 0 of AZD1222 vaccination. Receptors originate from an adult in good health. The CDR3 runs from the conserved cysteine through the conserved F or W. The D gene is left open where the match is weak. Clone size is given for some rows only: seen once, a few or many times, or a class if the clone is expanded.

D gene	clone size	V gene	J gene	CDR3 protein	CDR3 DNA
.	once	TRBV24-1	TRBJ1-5	CATGTGVLYSNQPQHF	TGTGCCACAGGGACGGGGGTCCTCTATAGCAATCAGCCCCAGCATTTT
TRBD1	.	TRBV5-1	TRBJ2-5	CASSLGPGGIETQYF	TGCGCCAGCAGCTTGGGGCCAGGGGGCATAGAGACCCAGTACTTC
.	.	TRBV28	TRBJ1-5	CASSSSQPQHF	TGTGCCAGCAGTTCCTCCCAGCCCCAGCATTTT
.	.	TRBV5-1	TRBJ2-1	CASSLSGTAYNEQFF	TGCGCCAGCAGCTTGTCGGGGACGGCCTACAATGAGCAGTTCTTC
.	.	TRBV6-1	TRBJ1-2	CASSEGGQAGYTF	TGTGCCAGCAGTGAAGGGGGACAAGCGGGCTACACCTTC
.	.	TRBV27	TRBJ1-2	CASSLRDTAYGYTF	TGTGCCAGCAGTCTCCGGGACACCGCCTATGGCTACACCTTC
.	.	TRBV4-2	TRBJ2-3	CASSQDHGVLTGTDTQYF	TGTGCCAGCAGCCAAGATCATGGAGTGCTAACGGGCACAGATACGCAGTATTTT
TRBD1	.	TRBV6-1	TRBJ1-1	CASSELLGRGAFF	TGTGCCAGCAGTGAACTGCTGGGCAGGGGGGCTTTCTTT
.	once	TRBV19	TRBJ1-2	CASRAGQYPNYGYTF	TGTGCCAGTAGGGCTGGACAGTACCCTAACTATGGCTACACCTTC
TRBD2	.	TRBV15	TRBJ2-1	CATSRDRTAGVDEQFF	TGTGCCACCAGCAGAGATCGGACAGCGGGAGTGGATGAGCAGTTCTTC
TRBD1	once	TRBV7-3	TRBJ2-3	CASSLTGTDPDTQYF	TGTGCCAGCAGCTTGACCGGGACAGACCCAGATACGCAGTATTTT
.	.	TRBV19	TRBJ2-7	CASSGVRGYEQYF	TGTGCCAGTAGTGGTGTCAGGGGTTACGAGCAGTACTTC
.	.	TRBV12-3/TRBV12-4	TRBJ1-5	CASSVGRDQPQHF	TGTGCCAGCAGTGTAGGGAGAGATCAGCCCCAGCATTTT
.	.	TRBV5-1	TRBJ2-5	CASSLEETQYF	TGCGCCAGCAGCTTGGAAGAGACCCAGTACTTC
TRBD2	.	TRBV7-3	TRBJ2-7	CASSLGGGAHEQYF	TGTGCCAGCAGCTTAGGCGGGGGGGCCCACGAGCAGTACTTC
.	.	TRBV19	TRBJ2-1	CASSMGALVEQFF	TGTGCCAGTAGTATGGGGGCCCTGGTTGAGCAGTTCTTC